A selection of T cell receptor beta chains follows, all from one sample in a study of Graves' ophthalmopathy and Graves' hyperthyroidism. TCRdb fed the multiplex PCR reads into MiXCR, producing one record per CDR3 protein. The sample yields 650,000 to 900,000 distinct CDR3 sequences, 40% seen once. Sequences were obtained from peripheral blood. These receptors were taken from an adult man with Graves' ophthalmopathy. The CDR3 runs from the conserved cysteine through the conserved F or W. The D gene is left open where the match is weak. Rows give clone size only sometimes, using once, few, many, or a class for an expanded clone.

cdr3_aa cdr3_nt clone_size j_call d_call v_call
CASRLRGQNGYTF TGTGCCAGCAGACTAAGGGGGCAAAATGGCTACACCTTC many TRBJ1-2 TRBD1 TRBV2
CASSESIGTGELFF TGCGCCAGCAGTGAGTCTATAGGAACCGGGGAGCTGTTTTTT NA TRBJ2-2 NA TRBV10-1
CSNTPDGGYTF TGCAGCAATACCCCGGACGGCGGCTACACCTTC NA TRBJ1-2 NA TRBV29-1
CASSLVATSGERQETQYF TGTGCCAGCAGCTTAGTTGCGACTAGCGGGGAGAGGCAAGAGACCCAGTACTTC many TRBJ2-5 TRBD2 TRBV7-9
CASSRLQGGTEAFF TGTGCCAGCAGCCGACTACAGGGAGGCACTGAAGCTTTCTTT NA TRBJ1-1 NA TRBV7-8
CSLGRDSYEQYF TGCAGTCTGGGGCGGGACTCCTACGAGCAGTACTTC NA TRBJ2-7 NA TRBV20-1
CSAREGYTF TGCAGTGCCCGGGAGGGCTACACCTTC NA TRBJ1-2 NA TRBV20-1
CAIGRRDRDEVLHLPLHF TGTGCCATCGGGCGGCGGGACAGGGATGAAGTCCTTCATTTACCCCTCCACTTT NA TRBJ1-6 TRBD1 TRBV10-3
CATSTGQGRTYEQYF TGTGCCACCAGCACCGGGCAGGGGAGAACCTACGAGCAGTACTTC NA TRBJ2-7 NA TRBV15
CATSDPGTGDQGYTF TGTGCCACCAGTGACCCAGGGACAGGGGACCAAGGCTACACCTTC NA TRBJ1-2 TRBD1 TRBV24-1
CASSGRDGNYEQYF TGTGCCAGCAGCGGGCGGGACGGCAACTACGAGCAGTACTTC NA TRBJ2-7 NA TRBV7-2
CAISGSVGQETQYF TGTGCCATCAGTGGGTCGGTCGGACAAGAGACCCAGTACTTC many TRBJ2-5 NA TRBV10-3
CATGGPTEAFF TGTGCCACAGGGGGCCCCACTGAAGCTTTCTTT NA TRBJ1-1 TRBD1 TRBV10-2
CASSYEAPVIGQPQHF TGTGCCAGCAGTTATGAGGCCCCCGTCATAGGTCAGCCCCAGCATTTT NA TRBJ1-5 NA TRBV19
CASSHRTGGAFIGELFF TGTGCCAGCAGCCACCGGACAGGGGGCGCGTTTATCGGGGAGCTGTTTTTT few TRBJ2-2 TRBD1 TRBV14
CASSEIPGTSGSSSYEQYF TGTGCCAGCAGTGAAATCCCAGGGACTAGCGGGTCCAGCTCCTACGAGCAGTACTTC NA TRBJ2-7 TRBD2 TRBV25-1
CASRRTSGGTNSYEQYF TGTGCCAGCCGAAGGACTAGCGGGGGAACCAACTCCTACGAGCAGTACTTC few TRBJ2-7 TRBD2 TRBV11-2
CATLGGGYGYTF TGTGCCACCCTCGGGGGTGGCTATGGCTACACCTTC many TRBJ1-2 NA TRBV19
CASRRLEIGTGELFF TGTGCCAGCAGGCGACTAGAGATTGGCACCGGGGAGCTGTTTTTT few TRBJ2-2 NA TRBV25-1
CASSQAGLIPQYGYTF TGTGCCAGCAGTCAGGCGGGACTCATCCCGCAATATGGCTACACCTTC NA TRBJ1-2 NA TRBV27
CASSWGPSSYEQYF TGTGCCAGCAGCTGGGGACCCAGCTCCTACGAGCAGTACTTC many TRBJ2-7 NA TRBV7-6
CASSPPGGDRSYEQYF TGTGCCAGCAGCCCACCCGGGGGCGATCGCTCCTACGAGCAGTACTTC NA TRBJ2-7 NA TRBV7-9
CASSFLVVQGGGLQETQYF TGTGCCAGCAGCTTCCTGGTCGTACAGGGGGGAGGGCTACAAGAGACCCAGTACTTC few TRBJ2-5 NA TRBV11-1
CASPLAGTQETQYF TGTGCCAGCCCGCTAGCGGGGACCCAAGAGACCCAGTACTTC many TRBJ2-5 TRBD2 TRBV2
CASSQDIKRTYEQYF TGCGCCAGCAGCCAAGATATTAAGCGGACCTACGAGCAGTACTTC NA TRBJ2-7 NA TRBV4-1
CSAPEGRSGGEKLFF TGCAGTGCCCCGGAGGGGCGTAGTGGAGGTGAAAAACTGTTTTTT NA TRBJ1-4 NA TRBV20-1
CASTVPAGNTEAFF TGTGCCAGCACGGTCCCTGCAGGGAACACTGAAGCTTTCTTT NA TRBJ1-1 NA TRBV25-1
CSPGVVLTEAFF TGCAGCCCCGGGGTTGTTCTAACTGAAGCTTTCTTT few TRBJ1-1 NA TRBV20-1
CASSDRDVVYGYTF TGCGCCAGCAGTGACAGGGATGTGGTCTATGGCTACACCTTC NA TRBJ1-2 TRBD1 TRBV2
CASSSQMTQGAMGYTF TGTGCCAGCAGTTCCCAGATGACACAGGGGGCCATGGGCTACACCTTC few TRBJ1-2 TRBD1 TRBV12-3/TRBV12-4
CSVEKGANTEAFF TGCAGCGTTGAGAAGGGGGCGAACACTGAAGCTTTCTTT NA TRBJ1-1 TRBD1 TRBV29-1
CASTNSGEETQYF TGTGCCAGCACCAATTCGGGGGAAGAGACCCAGTACTTC few TRBJ2-5 NA TRBV28
CASSSHRVHVYGYTF TGTGCCAGCAGTTCCCACAGGGTTCACGTCTATGGCTACACCTTC many TRBJ1-2 NA TRBV12-3/TRBV12-4
CASSAGSGRNQPQHF TGTGCCAGCAGCGCAGGGTCGGGTCGGAATCAGCCCCAGCATTTT few TRBJ1-5 NA TRBV7-6
CASSSYGQDGYTF TGTGCCAGCAGCTCATACGGACAGGATGGCTACACCTTC NA TRBJ1-2 TRBD1 TRBV7-9
CAISEGRLVETQYF TGTGCCATCAGTGAAGGGCGGCTCGTCGAGACCCAGTACTTC NA TRBJ2-5 NA TRBV10-3
CASSVVTENTGELFF TGTGCCAGCAGCGTAGTAACAGAGAACACCGGGGAGCTGTTTTTT few TRBJ2-2 NA TRBV9
CANSEALLGISGNTIYF TGTGCCAACAGTGAAGCGCTTCTCGGGATCTCTGGAAACACCATATATTTT NA TRBJ1-3 NA TRBV2
CAISESTGLNTEAFF TGTGCCATCAGTGAGTCGACAGGCCTGAACACTGAAGCTTTCTTT many TRBJ1-1 NA TRBV10-3
CATSRGTGQNQPQHF TGTGCCACCAGCAGGGGCACGGGCCAAAATCAGCCCCAGCATTTT many TRBJ1-5 NA TRBV15
CAIKKDTEAFF TGTGCCATCAAAAAGGACACTGAAGCTTTCTTT NA TRBJ1-1 NA TRBV10-3
CASSADPQETQYF TGTGCCAGCAGCGCCGACCCCCAAGAGACCCAGTACTTC NA TRBJ2-5 NA TRBV10-3
CASSLDSQIGNQPQHF TGTGCCAGCAGCTTAGATTCACAGATAGGCAATCAGCCCCAGCATTTT NA TRBJ1-5 NA TRBV7-9
CASNGQGAHPAQHF TGTGCCAGCAATGGACAGGGGGCGCATCCAGCCCAGCATTTT many TRBJ1-5 TRBD1 TRBV2
CASSHRDKSRIGYEQYF TGTGCCAGCAGCCACCGGGACAAATCAAGAATCGGCTACGAGCAGTACTTC NA TRBJ2-7 NA TRBV13
CSVSTGYVGEKLFF TGCAGCGTTTCGACAGGGTACGTGGGTGAAAAACTGTTTTTT NA TRBJ1-4 TRBD1 TRBV29-1
CSLDGTANYGYTF TGCAGCTTGGACGGGACAGCAAACTATGGCTACACCTTC NA TRBJ1-2 TRBD1 TRBV29-1
CSAAGQASSTEAFF TGCAGTGCAGCTGGACAGGCGAGCAGCACTGAAGCTTTCTTT NA TRBJ1-1 TRBD1 TRBV20-1
CSAPDRVEGYTF TGCAGTGCACCCGACAGGGTGGAAGGCTACACCTTC few TRBJ1-2 TRBD1 TRBV20-1
CASSYSHGQGNTGELSF TGTGCCAGCAGTTACTCGCACGGACAGGGGAACACCGGGGAGCTGTCTTTT once TRBJ2-2 TRBD1 TRBV10-3
CASSVGQGTDTQYF TGTGCCAGCAGCGTTGGACAGGGTACAGATACGCAGTATTTT NA TRBJ2-3 TRBD1 TRBV7-9
CSVHSRGDYGYTF TGCAGCGTCCACAGTAGAGGAGACTATGGCTACACCTTC many TRBJ1-2 NA TRBV29-1